This T cell receptor beta chain comes out of a study of blood T cell repertoires in COVID-19 (dated by TCRdb to the early 2020s). As for the study more broadly: The collaborator samples originated in the United States, Italy and Spain and spanned the acute and convalescent phases of COVID-19. The repertoires were made available in a free public database intended to serve as a resource for research on the immune response to SARS-CoV-2. A de-identified subject ID, COVID-19 status, age in years and sex were almost always included in the sample metadata. The dataset comprised deeply sampled blood TCRbeta repertoires from subjects exposed to, actively infected with, or recovered from COVID-19. Where HLA class I and class II types were available, the types were taken from metadata supplied by the sample provider, not from assay-based typing. The prospective study material was composed of cDNA or gDNA derived from T cells, B-cell-depleted T cells, or PBMCs. Samples were obtained from the ongoing ImmuneRACE study (first 160 participants) and from roughly 1,300 subjects provided by 6 global collaborators.

The CDR3 goes from the cysteine to the phenylalanine over 14 residues. Only the CDR3 portion is preserved as DNA: 42 bases, with reading frame beginning at the first base. Reading the germline V gene (reference sequence) gives CDR1 MNHEY and CDR2 SMNVEV. Trimming costs V 5 bases and J 1 base, and their ends lie 11 bases apart. TCRbeta CDR3 regions were amplified from genomic DNA using the immunoSEQ Assay, a bias-controlled multiplex PCR. Turning to the authors' computational methods: The number of nucleated cells in each sample was estimated from the amplification of reference gene primers within the assay. To quantify the absolute abundance of each unique TCRbeta CDR3 rearrangement, sequence reads were collapsed and filtered. Productive Simpson clonality was computed per sample as the square root of Simpson's diversity index over productive rearrangements. TCRdb took this table from immuneACCESS and kept in-frame rearrangements with V and J called. Such tables lack part of the clones; where checked against another copy, unresolved V genes explain under half of the gap, and the rest is unexplained. From that table come the V and J calls and clone size; the DNA was used to work out D and trimming. The sample records 150,000 to 200,000 clones, roughly nine tenths of which are singletons. The ten largest clones represent almost 1% of the sample.

Collaborating institutions collected whole blood in K2EDTA tubes following their own protocols. For TCRbeta analysis, collaborators shipped samples as frozen whole blood, isolated PBMCs, or DNA extracted from either of those sample types. Paper-wide results and their limitations: Clinical and demographic metadata were provided uncurated, with the amount varying by source and participant.

Only one count was recorded for this clone. The target of this receptor is not known. Within one base of it there is no much larger clone, and no base qualities were kept. Sequencing was performed on peripheral blood. The TCR was taken from a man younger than 35 with acute or convalescent COVID-19. Recombination joined TRBV27 with TRBJ1-1; the D segment cannot be called with confidence. For the CDR3, the sequence is CASSLVAGNTEAFF. Read as DNA, the sequence is TGTGCCAGCAGTCTGGTCGCAGGGAACACTGAAGCTTTCTTT.